The next 2 T cell receptor beta chains were all read from a single sample in a study of T cell repertoires in cytomegalovirus infection. TCRdb itself ran the reads through MiXCR, one entry per CDR3 protein. The sample shows 200,000 to 300,000 distinct CDR3 sequences, 12% to 15% of them seen only once. The sample consisted of PBMCs. These receptor sequences come from a human donor in good health (CMV status not recorded). Some clones in this sample may be carry-over from other donors' samples.

The chain employs TRBV6-1 and TRBJ1-6; no definite D call. Germline CDR1 is MNHNS and CDR2 is SASEGT. V lost 6 bases, J lost 7 bases, and 10 bases lay in between. There are 13 residues in the CDR3. The CDR3 bases are TGTGCCAGCAGCGCGCAGGAAAATTCACCCCTCCACTTT. Protein sequence: CASSAQENSPLHF.

This clonotype showed up many times. J is TRBJ2-1 and V is TRBV20-1; 12 bases align to TRBD1. Germline V gene lookup returns CDR1 DFQATT and CDR2 SNEGSKA (reference sequence). The V and J ends lost 5 bases and 8 bases, in that order; junction bases with no gene match: 7. CDR3 length: 14 residues. Here the CDR3 DNA reads TGCAGTGCTCCGGGACAGGGGGCAATGGATGAGCAGTTCTTC. Protein product: CSAPGQGAMDEQFF.